Below, 5 T cell receptor beta chains from the same sample are listed, as sequenced in a study of shared clonotypes between healthy human individuals. The assay was immunoSEQ multiplex PCR, and TCRdb's table has in-frame clones only and misses some. The data hold about 1.1 million clones, with approximately 80% observed a single time. The specimen sequenced was memory CD4+ T cells from PBMCs. Subset meaning: CD45RA-negative fraction. The source of these receptors is a man aged 18-30 years in good health. Some clones in this sample may be carry-over from other donors' samples.

This rearrangement joins TRBV5-4 to TRBJ2-7, with D maybe TRBD2 (6 bases). The germline gives CDR1 SGHNT, CDR2 YYREEE (reference sequence). Trimming shortened V by 4 bases and J by 3 bases, and 14 bases separated the two germline ends. This CDR3 is 14 amino acids long. CDR3 in amino acids: CASSRSSGDYEQYF. DNA of the CDR3: TGTGCCAGCAGCCGCAGTAGCGGAGACTACGAGCAGTACTTC.

V is TRBV5-1 and J is TRBJ1-3; D ambiguous. Trimming shortened V by 2 bases and J by 3 bases, and 9 bases separated the two germline ends. CDR3 length: 14 amino acids. Germline V gene sequence: CDR1 SGHRS, CDR2 YFSETQ. The CDR3 here is CASSFGVNGNTIYF. The CDR3, as DNA: TGCGCCAGCAGCTTCGGGGTTAATGGAAACACCATATATTTT.

With regard to this clone: Being one base from a much bigger clone, this may be a read error. The rearrangement joins TRBV7-2 to TRBJ1-5; no definite D call. CDR1 SGHTA and CDR2 FQGNSA come from the germline V gene. Trimming pared 1 base from V and 1 base from J, leaving 2 bases between. CDR3 size: 13 residues. DNA for the CDR3: TGTGCCAGCAGCTTAGAGAGCAATCAGCCCCAGCATTTT. It specifies CASSLESNQPQHF. The full variable domain, rest sourced from reference TRBV7-2 and TRBJ1-5, is GAGVSQSPSNKVTEKGKDVELRCDPISGHTALYWYRQSLGQGLEFLIYFQGNSAPDKSGLPSDRFSAERTGGSVSTLTIQRTQQEDSAVYLCASSLESNQPQHFGDGTRLSIL.

The chain links TRBV7-9 to TRBJ2-1; D unclear. The V and J ends lost 4 bases and 7 bases respectively, with 8 bases between them. The CDR3 loop spans 12 amino acids. Germline V gives CDR1 SEHNR, CDR2 FQNEAQ (reference sequence). The CDR3, as DNA: TGTGCCAGCAGCTCCCCTTTGAATGAGCAGTTCTTC. Protein sequence: CASSSPLNEQFF.

The genes are TRBV2 and TRBJ2-3; D is perhaps TRBD1 (5 bases). Per the germline V gene, CDR1 is SNHLY and CDR2 is FYNNEI. The CDR3 runs 13 residues. Trimming pared 4 bases from V and 3 bases from J, leaving 8 bases between. CDR3 sequence: CASSGAGTDTQYF. DNA of the CDR3: TGTGCCAGCAGTGGAGCAGGGACAGATACGCAGTATTTT.